This TCR beta chain is from a study of CD8+ T cells in alopecia areata. Findings of the study overall: Higher clonality was seen in lesional scalp than in normal scalp, especially in alopecia totalis/universalis.

After isolation, RNA underwent reverse transcription to generate cDNA as the sequencing template. TCRdb's copy holds only in-frame clones and misses some; the assay was immunoSEQ multiplex PCR. The sample has about 110,000 clones, 45% to 60% seen once. The V end was cut by 1 base, the J end by 5 bases, with 12 bases between. The germline V gene has CDR1 MGHDK and CDR2 SYGVNS. The CDR3 contains 14 residues. This clone was observed a few times. The antigen is undetermined. The rearrangement uses TRBV25-1 and TRBJ2-7; maybe TRBD2 (5 bases). The sequence derives from a human donor with alopecia areata. The sample consisted of NKG2D-low CD8+ T cells sorted from blood. In nucleotides, the CDR3 is TGTGCCAGCAGTGAATTTCGGGAAACGGACGAGCAGTACTTC. This translates into CASSEFRETDEQYF.